Reported below is one T cell receptor (beta chain). This specimen belongs to a study of blood T cell repertoires in COVID-19. Turning to the study itself: Acute and convalescent COVID-19 specimens originated in the United States, Italy and Spain. T cells, B-cell-depleted T cells, or PBMCs provided the cDNA or gDNA that served as material.

The ends were cut back, 3 bases at V and 6 bases at J, with 11 bases in the middle. This CDR3 is built from 13 residues. TCRdb's copy holds only in-frame clones and misses some; the assay was immunoSEQ multiplex PCR. The sample contains some 40,000 clones, more than 75% of which appear only once. This chain joins TRBV12-3 or TRBV12-4 and TRBJ1-1; D is perhaps TRBD1 (5 bases). The source material was peripheral blood. This TCR was sampled from a human donor in a cohort sampled during active COVID-19. CDR3 DNA: TGTGCCAGCAGTTTGCCAGGGATGGCTGAAGCTTTCTTT. Residues: CASSLPGMAEAFF.